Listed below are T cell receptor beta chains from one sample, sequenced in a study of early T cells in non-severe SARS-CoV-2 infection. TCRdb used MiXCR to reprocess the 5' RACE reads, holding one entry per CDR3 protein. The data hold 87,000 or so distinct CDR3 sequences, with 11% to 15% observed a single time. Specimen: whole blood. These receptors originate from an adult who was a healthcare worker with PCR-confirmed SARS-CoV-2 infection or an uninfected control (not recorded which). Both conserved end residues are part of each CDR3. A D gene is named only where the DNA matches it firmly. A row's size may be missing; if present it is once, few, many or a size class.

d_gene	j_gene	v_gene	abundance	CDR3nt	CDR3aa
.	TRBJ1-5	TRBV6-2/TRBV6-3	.	TGTGCCACCCTCGCGGGATTCAATCAGCCCCAGCATTTT	CATLAGFNQPQHF
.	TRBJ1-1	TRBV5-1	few	TGCGCCAGCAGTTACACCGGGAACACTGAAGCTTTCTTT	CASSYTGNTEAFF
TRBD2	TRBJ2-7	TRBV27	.	TGTGCCAGCCGGGGGGGGGCCCATTTGCGCGAGCAGTACTTC	CASRGGAHLREQYF
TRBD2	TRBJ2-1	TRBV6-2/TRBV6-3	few	TGTGCCAGCAGTTTACGGGGGGACTACAATGAGCAGTTCTTC	CASSLRGDYNEQFF
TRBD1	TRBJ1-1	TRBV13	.	TGTGCCAGCAGCCCGGGACAGGGACTCATGAACACTGAAGCTTTCTTT	CASSPGQGLMNTEAFF
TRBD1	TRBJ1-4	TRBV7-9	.	TGTGCCAGCGAAGCCGGGACAGGCGAAAAACTGTTTTTT	CASEAGTGEKLFF
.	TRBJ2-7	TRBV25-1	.	TGTGCCGCTTCGAACCGGGACGGCTACGAGCAGTACTTC	CAASNRDGYEQYF
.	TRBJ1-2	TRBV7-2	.	TGTGCCAGCAGCTCGCAGGGGATTTATAGCTATGGCTACACCTTC	CASSSQGIYSYGYTF
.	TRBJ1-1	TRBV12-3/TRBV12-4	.	TGTGCCAGCAGTTTAGGTGTGCACACTGAAGCTTTCTTT	CASSLGVHTEAFF
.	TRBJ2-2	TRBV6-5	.	TGTGCCAGCAGTGGCACCGGGACGGTCGTCGGGGAGCTGTTTTTT	CASSGTGTVVGELFF
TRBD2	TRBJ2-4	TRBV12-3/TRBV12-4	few	TGTGCCAGCAGCTTGGGAGGGCCGGGCCAGTACTTC	CASSLGGPGQYF
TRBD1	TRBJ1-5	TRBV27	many	TGTGCCAGCAGCTGGGACAGAAGCTGGCCCCAGCATTTT	CASSWDRSWPQHF
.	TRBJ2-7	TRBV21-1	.	TGTGCCAGCAGTCAGGGGTGCGGCGAGCAGTACTTC	CASSQGCGEQYF
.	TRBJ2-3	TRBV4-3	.	TGCGCCAGCAATGACGGGGGCCGGGGCACAGATACGCAGTATTTT	CASNDGGRGTDTQYF
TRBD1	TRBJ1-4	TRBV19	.	TGTGCCAGTAGCACCGCCGGGACAGCCAATGAAAAACTGTTTTTT	CASSTAGTANEKLFF
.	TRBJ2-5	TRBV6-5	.	TGTGCCAGCAGTTGGGGGGCTTTACAGACCCAGTACTTC	CASSWGALQTQYF
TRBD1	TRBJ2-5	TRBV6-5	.	TGTGCCAGCAGAGACAGGGGGGAGACCCAGTACTTC	CASRDRGETQYF
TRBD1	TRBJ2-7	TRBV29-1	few	TGCAGCGTTGAAAGGACAGGGGGCAACGAGCAGTACTTC	CSVERTGGNEQYF
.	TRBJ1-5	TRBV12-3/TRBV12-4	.	TGTGCCAGCAGTCAAGACCCGGACCAGCCCCAGCATTTT	CASSQDPDQPQHF
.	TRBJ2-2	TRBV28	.	TGTGCCAGCAGCCCCCAAGCTTGGGGAATAAGGGCCGGGGAGCTGTTTTTT	CASSPQAWGIRAGELFF
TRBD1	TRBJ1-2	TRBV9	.	TGTGCCAGCAGCGTCACCGGGACAGGGGTAAATCTGGGCTATGGCTACACCTTC	CASSVTGTGVNLGYGYTF
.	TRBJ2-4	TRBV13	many	TGTGCCAGCAGAAAACAGGGAGCCAAAAACATTCAGTACTTC	CASRKQGAKNIQYF
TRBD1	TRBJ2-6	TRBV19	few	TGTGCCAGTAGTCCCCGACAGGGGTCTGGGGCCAACGTCCTGACTTTC	CASSPRQGSGANVLTF
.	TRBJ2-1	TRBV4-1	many	TGCGCCAGCAGCCCGGCGGGTACCTACAATGAGCAGTTCTTC	CASSPAGTYNEQFF
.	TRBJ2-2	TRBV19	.	TGTGCCAGTAGTATGGGCATTTACACCGGGGAGCTGTTTTTT	CASSMGIYTGELFF
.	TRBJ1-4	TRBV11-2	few	TGTGCCAGCAGCCCTATACTGGAATTCGAAAAACTGTTTTTT	CASSPILEFEKLFF
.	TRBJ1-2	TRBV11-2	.	TGTGCCAGCAGCTTACGAACGTACTCGGGCAGGGGCTACACCTTC	CASSLRTYSGRGYTF
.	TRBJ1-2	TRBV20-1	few	TGCAGTGCTTACAGGGAGGGCTATGGCTACACCTTC	CSAYREGYGYTF
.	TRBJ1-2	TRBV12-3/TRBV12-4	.	TGTGCCAGCAGTTCCCACTGGACGGTCAACGGCTACACCTTC	CASSSHWTVNGYTF
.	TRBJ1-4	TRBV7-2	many	TGTGCCAGCAGCCCAGACAGTAGCAAAAAACTGTTTTTT	CASSPDSSKKLFF
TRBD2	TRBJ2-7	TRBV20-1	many	TGCAGTGCTAGAAGGCCCACTAGCGGGGGAGCCTACGAGCAGTACTTC	CSARRPTSGGAYEQYF
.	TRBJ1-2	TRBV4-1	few	TGCGCCAGCAGCCAAGTATGGGGGGCTTCTAACTATGGCTACACCTTC	CASSQVWGASNYGYTF
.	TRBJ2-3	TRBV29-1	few	TGCAGCGTTGAAGCTGGAGATACGCAGTATTTT	CSVEAGDTQYF
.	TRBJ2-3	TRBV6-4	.	TGTGCCAGCAGTGCGGGGCTAGATACGCAGTATTTT	CASSAGLDTQYF
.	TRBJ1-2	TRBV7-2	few	TGTGCCAGCAGCTTAGCAACCGGGGGGACCACAAGTTATGGCTACACCTTC	CASSLATGGTTSYGYTF
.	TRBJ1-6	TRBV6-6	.	TGTGCCAGCAGTTACCGGGCTTTCGATTCACCCCTCCACTTT	CASSYRAFDSPLHF
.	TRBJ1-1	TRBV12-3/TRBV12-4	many	TGTGCCAGCACTCCTAGGGGGAGAAACACTGAAGCTTTCTTT	CASTPRGRNTEAFF
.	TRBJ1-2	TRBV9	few	TGTGCCAGCAGCGTAGGGAACTATGGCTACACCTTC	CASSVGNYGYTF
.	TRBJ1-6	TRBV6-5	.	TGTGCCACCCGGAGGGGCTCCTATAATTCACCCCTCCACTTT	CATRRGSYNSPLHF
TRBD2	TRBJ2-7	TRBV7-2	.	TGTGCCAGCAGCTTCGATAGCGGGGAAGACGAGCAGTACTTC	CASSFDSGEDEQYF
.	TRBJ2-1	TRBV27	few	TGTGCCAGCAGTTTAGTGGACTCCTACAATGAGCAGTTCTTC	CASSLVDSYNEQFF
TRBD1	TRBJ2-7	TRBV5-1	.	TGCGCCAGCAGCCAGGGACAGGGCAAGTACGAGCAGTACTTC	CASSQGQGKYEQYF
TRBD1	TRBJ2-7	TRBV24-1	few	TGTGCCACCAGTGTTGGGACAGGGTTCTACGAGCAGTACTTC	CATSVGTGFYEQYF
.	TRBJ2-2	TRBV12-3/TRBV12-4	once	TGTGCCAGCAGTCGTAAAGTGGCAGCCGCGGGCACCGGGGAGCTGTTTTTT	CASSRKVAAAGTGELFF
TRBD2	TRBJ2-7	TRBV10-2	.	TGCGCCAGCATCCTTCAAGCGGGGGGGTCCTACGAGCAGTACTTC	CASILQAGGSYEQYF
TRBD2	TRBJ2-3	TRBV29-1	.	TGCAGCGTTGAAGCGGGGGGAGGAGATACGCAGTATTTT	CSVEAGGGDTQYF
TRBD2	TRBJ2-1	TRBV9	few	TGTGCCAGCAGCGCTATCCCCGGCGGGGGGGTTTACAATGAGCAGTTCTTC	CASSAIPGGGVYNEQFF
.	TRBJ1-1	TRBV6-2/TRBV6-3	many	TGTGCCAGCGCTACCCCAGGAATTCATTTATTCATGAACACTGAAGCTTTCTTT	CASATPGIHLFMNTEAFF
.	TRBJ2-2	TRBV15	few	TGTGCCACCAGCAGGGCACTGGAGAACACCGGGGAGCTGTTTTTT	CATSRALENTGELFF